Sequencing of this T cell receptor (beta chain) was carried out in a study of beta chain features in type 1 diabetes (dated 2018 in TCRdb). With regard to the full study: Mean age, gender distribution, total cell number and subset yield were not different between patients and healthy donors. Naive and central memory subsets were obtained from all 28 donors, but regulatory and stem cell-like memory subsets were isolated from only 8 patients and about eight healthy donors. A total of approximately 110,000,000 sorted cells were examined across all samples, and a strong correlation was observed between cell number per subset and RNA yield. In the study, recently diagnosed type 1 diabetes patients and matched healthy donors were compared on the TCRB repertoires of their sorted circulating CD4+ T cell subsets. The study at large found these results: Because cDNA was sequenced instead of genomic DNA, activated cells with high expression could be over-represented, although the groups did not differ in activation or CD3 levels. HLA sub-analyses involved small numbers of individuals, so any influence of HLA type on TCRB rearrangement remained unresolved. Patients with type 1 diabetes made fewer insertions and deleted more nucleotides at VDJ recombination sites, implying thymic rearrangement abnormalities. In all four CD4+ subsets, TCRB CDR3 length was moderately but significantly shorter in type 1 diabetes patients. Naive, central memory and regulatory TCRB repertoires appeared to be more similar among patients than among healthy donors. PCR might favor shorter templates, but patient and control samples were amplified and corrected together, so any skew would affect both groups equally.

Each donor gave one peripheral blood draw, averaging around 120 mL, which was collected into heparinised tubes. Using a panel that included CD45RO, CCR7, CD25, CD127, CD95 and CD27, naive, central memory, regulatory and stem cell-like memory CD4+ T cells were sorted on a BD FACSAria II. Every sorted population had a purity above 98%. PBMCs were isolated right away by Lymphoprep density gradient centrifugation and were stained directly, without culture. To minimize batch effects, samples were stained and sorted in pairs, one healthy donor with one patient per experiment. The entire amount of isolated RNA was reverse transcribed using the High Capacity cDNA Reverse Transcription Kit, so the sequenced TCRB transcripts were expressed ones. Deep immunoSEQ sequencing was performed on naive, central memory and regulatory T cell samples, with an average of approximately 4 million total reads per sample. Sorted cells were lysed in RLT buffer and RNA was extracted with DNase-treated RNeasy Micro or Mini kits, depending on cell number. Each cell subset was processed on its own to prevent cross-contamination, while patient and healthy donor samples were processed together. The immunoSEQ multiplex PCR was used to amplify TCRB sequences from cDNA, generating 87-bp fragments that spanned the CDR3 region. Amplicons were sequenced on the Illumina HiSeq platform. On the authors' methods: PCR bias was computationally corrected using synthetic template baselines, reads within Hamming distance 2 were collapsed, and singletons that could not be merged were discarded. By aligning reads against IMGT, V, D and J genes, CDR3 length, and insertions or deletions at six rearrangement sites were assigned. Within each subset, clonotype counts were normalized to sorted cell number, after which true diversity and Gini coefficients were computed with the tcR R package. The overlap coefficient, calculated on TCRB nucleotide sequences, was used to quantify repertoire sharing. As a proxy for the pre-selection repertoire, out-of-frame TCRB sequences from naive cells were analyzed. Imported from immuneACCESS, the table was reduced by TCRdb to in-frame sequences with V and J called. These copies leave out some clones; in studies compared against another copy, an unresolved V gene accounts for under half, and the cause of the remainder is not known. D and trimming come from the DNA, and the V and J calls and clone size come from that table. The sample yields about 350,000 clones; roughly 21% were counted once. The ten largest clones capture around 0.04% of the sample.

Worth noting for this clone: Its recognized antigen is unknown. Base-call qualities are not available, and no considerably larger clone is one nucleotide away.

Sequences were obtained from naive CD4+ T cells from blood. The sample's cell subset or site label, in plain terms: true naive CD4+ T cells. This receptor was obtained from a woman between 18 and 29 years old in good health.

The sequence in DNA is TGCGCCAGCAGCAGGGCGGGACCCTACCAAGAGACCCAGTACTTC. Its amino acids are CASSRAGPYQETQYF. Recombination linked TRBV5-1 to TRBJ2-5; D gene: possibly TRBD2, on 6 matching bases. Via the germline V gene, CDR1 is SGHRS and CDR2 YFSETQ. There are 15 amino acids in the CDR3, from cysteine to phenylalanine inclusive. Only the CDR3 DNA stays, 45 bases, in frame from base 1. V loses 4 bases of germline sequence and J loses 0 bases, and the interval between the two ends is 13 bases.